This passage covers 22 T cell receptor beta chains from one sample sequenced in a study of early T cells in non-severe SARS-CoV-2 infection. TCRdb redid the calling of the 5' RACE reads with MiXCR, one entry per CDR3 protein. The sample carries about 77,000 distinct CDR3 sequences, 9.5% to 15% recorded once. Sequences were derived from whole blood, sampled at baseline. All receptors come from an adult who was a healthcare worker with PCR-confirmed SARS-CoV-2 infection or an uninfected control (not recorded which). The donor label of this sample is uncertain.

V is TRBV5-4 and J is TRBJ2-3; weak D call: TRBD2 (6 bases). Between the trimmed V and J ends, which lost 4 bases and 0 bases, there was a span of 24 bases. Germline lookup yields CDR1 SGHNT and CDR2 YYREEE (reference sequence). The CDR3 is made up of 19 amino acids. The CDR3 region is CASSPAGTYPARSTDTQYF. CDR3 nucleotides: TGTGCCAGCAGCCCTGCCGGGACTTATCCAGCGAGGAGCACAGATACGCAGTATTTT.

This clonotype turned up a few times. This sequence joins TRBV6-6 and TRBJ2-3; unclear D gene. Trimming took 2 bases from V and 4 from J, leaving 7 bases between them. The CDR3 runs 13 residues. Germline-derived CDR1 and CDR2 are MNHNY and SVGAGI (reference sequence). In nucleotides, the CDR3 is TGTGCCAGCAGTTACCCCGAGGCAGATACGCAGTATTTT. It encodes CASSYPEADTQYF.

The rearrangement links TRBV7-9 to TRBJ2-7; possibly TRBD1 for D (6 bases). Deletions cut 1 base from V and 5 bases from J, with 15 bases between. CDR3 length: 15 residues. The germline V gene encodes CDR1 SEHNR and CDR2 FQNEAQ (reference sequence). The CDR3 reads CASSLVPQGNDEQYF. CDR3 DNA sequence: TGTGCCAGCAGCTTAGTTCCCCAGGGGAACGACGAGCAGTACTTC. The complete variable domain, with remaining parts taken from reference TRBV7-9 and TRBJ2-7, reads DTGVSQNPRHKITKRGQNVTFRCDPISEHNRLYWYRQTLGQGPEFLTYFQNEAQLEKSRLLSDRFSAERPKGSFSTLEIQRTEQGDSAMYLCASSLVPQGNDEQYFGPGTRLTVT.

This clonotype was detected a few times. The chain carries TRBV12-3 or TRBV12-4 and TRBJ2-7; perhaps TRBD1 as D (5 bases). The CDR3 is 11 residues long. The germline V and J ends were trimmed by 9 bases and 3 bases, with 9 bases remaining between them. The CDR3 sequence: CASGHSYEQYF. The CDR3, as DNA: TGTGCCAGTGGACACAGCTACGAGCAGTACTTC.

This sequence joins TRBV20-1 and TRBJ2-7; TRBD1 agrees at 11 bases. The CDR3 has 15 amino acids. Trimming at V came to 6 bases and at J to 4 bases, leaving 11 bases not matched to a gene. The germline gives CDR1 DFQATT, CDR2 SNEGSKA (reference sequence). For the CDR3, the DNA is TGCAGTGCCCGTCACCGGGGACAGGGGGGATACGAGCAGTACTTC. Protein product: CSARHRGQGGYEQYF.

There are many counts of this clonotype. The rearrangement joins TRBV7-2 to TRBJ2-7; 10 positions agree with TRBD2. Germline V lookup: CDR1 SGHTA, CDR2 FQGNSA. The V gene end was trimmed by 1 base and the J gene end by 3 bases; junction bases not matched to a gene: 6. The CDR3 loop spans 16 amino acids. The CDR3 loop is CASSLGLAGGRYEQYF. The CDR3 DNA reads as TGTGCCAGCAGCTTAGGATTAGCGGGGGGCCGCTACGAGCAGTACTTC.

The rearrangement links TRBV7-6 to TRBJ2-1; D might be TRBD1 or TRBD2, each matching 6 bases. The CDR3 is 15 residues long. Trimming stripped 2 bases from V and 2 bases from J, with 10 bases between. Germline V lookup: CDR1 SGHVS, CDR2 FNYEAQ. The CDR3 bases are TGTGCCAGCAGCTTAATCGGGGGCACCTACAATGAGCAGTTCTTC. Its protein product is CASSLIGGTYNEQFF.

This clonotype was recorded at least ten times. V usage is TRBV2 and J usage is TRBJ2-1; 8 bases are a match to TRBD1. Germline V gives CDR1 SNHLY, CDR2 FYNNEI. V shed 8 bases, J shed 0 bases, and the junction held 6 bases outside the gene matches. The CDR3 is 15 residues long. The CDR3 region has the DNA TGTGCCAGCCATCGACAGGGGATCTCCTACAATGAGCAGTTCTTC. Residues: CASHRQGISYNEQFF. The full variable domain, with the rest looked up from reference TRBV2 and TRBJ2-1, is EPEVTQTPSHQVTQMGQEVILRCVPISNHLYFYWYRQILGQKVEFLVSFYNNEISEKSEIFDDQFSVERPDGSNFTLKIRSTKLEDSAMYFCASHRQGISYNEQFFGPGTRLTVL.

The chain uses TRBV19 and TRBJ1-2; no firm D call. V lost 3 bases and J 6 bases, leaving 17 bases between the germline ends. There are 15 residues in the CDR3. The germline gives CDR1 LNHDA, CDR2 SQIVND (reference sequence). The CDR3 region is CASSIGGQMGDGYTF. CDR3 DNA sequence: TGTGCCAGTAGTATCGGCGGGCAGATGGGTGATGGCTACACCTTC.

V gene TRBV11-3 combines with J gene TRBJ2-3; 10 bases line up with TRBD2. Germline V gene data show CDR1 as SGHNT and CDR2 as YENEEA. V lost 2 bases and J lost 2; bases outside the gene matches: 4. This CDR3 spans 16 amino acids. Here the CDR3 DNA reads TGTGCCAGCAGCTTATGGGGGACTAGCGACACAGATACGCAGTATTTT. Translating gives CASSLWGTSDTDTQYF.

This clonotype has more than one count but fewer than ten. The chain employs TRBV27 and TRBJ2-7; 9 nucleotides line up with TRBD1. The V segment lost 3 bases and the J segment 3 bases; nucleotides outside the gene matches: 12. CDR1 and CDR2 from the germline V gene are MNHEY and SMNVEV (reference sequence). The CDR3 is 17 residues long. This chain's CDR3 is CASSFSVGDRAGYEQYF. The CDR3 DNA reads as TGTGCCAGCAGTTTTAGTGTCGGGGACAGGGCTGGCTACGAGCAGTACTTC.

V and J are TRBV4-2 and TRBJ1-2, with 8 bases identical to TRBD1. V shed 0 bases and J 4 bases; nucleotides not matched to a gene: 4. CDR3 length: 15 residues. CDR1 is LGHNA, CDR2 YNFKEQ, per germline. This CDR3 reads CASSQEGQVLYGYTF. CDR3 bases: TGTGCCAGCAGCCAAGAGGGACAGGTCCTCTATGGCTACACCTTC.

The V gene is TRBV5-6, the J gene TRBJ2-1; D gene unclear. Germline V gene sequence: CDR1 SGHDT, CDR2 YYEEEE. The CDR3 has 15 residues. The V end was cut by 4 bases, the J end by 4 bases, with 15 bases between. This chain's CDR3 is CASSNDLLRYNEQFF. DNA of the CDR3: TGTGCCAGCAGCAATGACCTGCTTAGGTACAATGAGCAGTTCTTC.

This clonotype was recorded once. The chain is built from TRBV7-2 and TRBJ1-5; D not certain. Trimming left V 5 bases short and J 5 bases short, with 10 bases between. The length of the CDR3 is 13 residues. Germline V gene sequence: CDR1 SGHTA, CDR2 FQGNSA. The CDR3 bases are TGTGCCAGCAGCGCCTCAGTCCATCAGCCCCAGCATTTT. Protein: CASSASVHQPQHF.

V gene TRBV5-6 combines with J gene TRBJ2-5; 7 bases match TRBD1. The junction had 9 bases not matched to a gene; V was cut back by 1 base and J by 3 bases. The CDR3 extends over 16 amino acids. The germline gives CDR1 SGHDT, CDR2 YYEEEE. CDR3 sequence: CASSLTGEGPKETQYF. The CDR3 nucleotides read TGTGCCAGCAGCTTGACAGGGGAAGGACCAAAAGAGACCCAGTACTTC.

At least ten counts were recorded for this clonotype. This sequence joins TRBV20-1 and TRBJ2-3; D unresolved. The CDR3 has 17 residues. Germline V gene lookup returns CDR1 DFQATT and CDR2 SNEGSKA (reference sequence). Deletions cut 2 bases from V and 0 bases from J, with 18 bases between. CDR3 sequence (DNA): TGCAGTGCTAGAACCTATACAGATCGCCGTAGCACAGATACGCAGTATTTT. Amino acid sequence: CSARTYTDRRSTDTQYF.

This clonotype was seen a few times. The chain has TRBV20-1 and TRBJ1-2; no firm D call. CDR3 length equals 13 residues. The germline V gene has CDR1 DFQATT and CDR2 SNEGSKA (reference sequence). V was shortened by 0 bases and J by 1 base, with 6 bases between the two germline ends. CDR3 residues: CSARDGSNYGYTF. The CDR3 nucleotides are TGCAGTGCTAGAGATGGGAGTAACTATGGCTACACCTTC.

This clonotype showed up just a few times. The J gene is TRBJ2-5, the V gene TRBV18, with 9 bases aligning to TRBD2. After removal of 1 base from V and 4 bases from J, the junction contained 4 bases not matched to a gene. The CDR3 length is 15 residues. Germline V gene data show CDR1 as KGHSH and CDR2 as LQKENI. The DNA for the CDR3 is TGTGCCAGCTCACCACTAGCGGGGGATCTAGAGACCCAGTACTTC. Translation: CASSPLAGDLETQYF.

This clonotype showed up just a few times. V usage is TRBV6-2 or TRBV6-3 and J usage is TRBJ2-5; 8 positions agree with TRBD2. The length of the CDR3 is 15 residues. The germline V gene has CDR1 MNHEY and CDR2 SVGEGT. V dropped 6 bases and J dropped 3; count of bases not matched to a gene: 9. The CDR3 DNA reads TGTGCCAGCAGACGGTTTAGCGGGGTAAAAGAGACCCAGTACTTC. Protein: CASRRFSGVKETQYF.

The V gene is TRBV7-6, the J gene TRBJ2-1; D ambiguous. Germline V gene lookup returns CDR1 SGHVS and CDR2 FNYEAQ. The CDR3 is 13 amino acids. Trimming removed 5 bases from V and 2 bases from J, with 7 bases in between. CDR3 bases: TGTGCCAGCAGCCGGGTAGCCTACAATGAGCAGTTCTTC. This gives the protein CASSRVAYNEQFF. The entire variable domain, with the rest obtained from reference TRBV7-6 and TRBJ2-1, is as follows: GAGVSQSPRYKVTKRGQDVALRCDPISGHVSLYWYRQALGQGPEFLTYFNYEAQQDKSGLPNDRFSAERPEGSISTLTIQRTEQRDSAMYRCASSRVAYNEQFFGPGTRLTVL.

The table lists this clonotype with a few counts. CDR3: CASSPHASGGDTGELFF. The DNA for the CDR3 is TGTGCCAGCAGCCCACACGCCAGCGGGGGGGACACCGGGGAGCTGTTTTTT. The V gene is TRBV9, the J gene TRBJ2-2, with 10 bases that match TRBD2. J gave up 3 bases and V 4 bases, and 9 bases lay outside the gene matches. CDR3 length: 17 residues. CDR1 is SGDLS and CDR2 is YYNGEE in the germline V gene.

This clonotype occurred a few times. This chain joins TRBV5-6 and TRBJ2-7; a weak D match, TRBD2 (6 bases). CDR1 and CDR2 from the germline V gene are SGHDT and YYEEEE. The CDR3 totals 15 residues. V lost 3 bases and J lost 5, with 18 bases in between. The CDR3 loop is CASSWGVVGADEQYF. The CDR3 bases are TGTGCCAGCAGCTGGGGGGTCGTGGGCGCGGACGAGCAGTACTTC.